This entry lists 32 T cell receptor beta chains sequenced from one sample in a study of CD8+ T cells in alopecia areata (dated by TCRdb to the late 2010s). Receptors were amplified or captured by the immunoSEQ multiplex PCR assay. For TCR sequencing, RNA was extracted from every sample and reverse transcribed into cDNA to serve as template. TCRdb retrieved this table from immuneACCESS and kept in-frame rearrangements only. Not all clones are present; in checked studies, unresolved V genes account for under half, and no reason is known for the remainder. The sample yields about 250,000 clones; 67% were counted once. Of the sample, approximately 1.2% is held by the ten largest clones. According to the study, the label for this sample's time point signals: baseline before oral tofacitinib. This sample comprised CD4+ T cells sorted from blood, obtained at week 0. Receptors were obtained from a human donor with alopecia areata.

As regards this clone: Lacking the conserved final phenylalanine or tryptophan, this CDR3 likely reflects a read error. The CDR3 DNA is TGTGCCAGCAGTTACAGCCAGGGCACCTACGAGCAGTACCTC. Translation: CASSYSQGTYEQYL. The chain combines TRBV6-5 with TRBJ2-7; tentative D call: TRBD1 (5 bases). The CDR3 totals 14 residues. V lost 2 bases to trimming and J lost 2 bases, with 10 bases between them. CDR1 is MNHEY and CDR2 is SVGAGI in the germline V gene.

This clone was seen a few times. This chain links TRBV7-9 with TRBJ1-6, with TRBD1 matching over 7 bases. The CDR3 is 17 amino acids. The germline V gene has CDR1 SEHNR and CDR2 FQNEAQ (reference sequence). The trim removed 4 bases at V and 0 bases at J, leaving 6 bases unmatched. CDR3 loop: CASSSSAGGSYNSPLHF. Here the CDR3 DNA reads TGTGCCAGCAGCTCCTCTGCAGGGGGCTCCTATAATTCACCCCTCCACTTT. Full variable domain (outside the CDR3, taken from reference TRBV7-9 and TRBJ1-6): DTGVSQNPRHKITKRGQNVTFRCDPISEHNRLYWYRQTLGQGPEFLTYFQNEAQLEKSRLLSDRFSAERPKGSFSTLEIQRTEQGDSAMYLCASSSSAGGSYNSPLHFGNGTRLTVT.

The chain combines TRBV29-1 with TRBJ2-2; weak D call: TRBD1 (5 bases). The V and J ends lost 4 bases and 3 bases respectively, with 12 bases between them. Germline V gives CDR1 SQVTM, CDR2 ANQGSEA. This CDR3 spans 14 amino acids. CDR3 nucleotide sequence: TGCAGCGTTGGTAGGGGCGCGGACACCGGGGAGCTGTTTTTT. Amino acids: CSVGRGADTGELFF.

The chain uses TRBV18 and TRBJ1-1; TRBD1 is a possible D gene (6 bases). The ends were cut back, 3 bases at V and 1 base at J, with 12 bases in the middle. Per germline, CDR1 KGHSH and CDR2 LQKENI. This CDR3 has 15 amino acids. The CDR3, as DNA: TGTGCCAGCTCACCCCTTGGGGGACAGAACACTGAAGCTTTCTTT. This translates into CASSPLGGQNTEAFF.

V usage is TRBV2 and J usage is TRBJ1-2; 7 bases fit TRBD1. Unmatched junction bases numbered 4, after V lost 6 bases and J lost 0 bases. The CDR3 loop spans 14 amino acids. Germline assignment: CDR1 SNHLY and CDR2 FYNNEI. The CDR3 DNA reads as TGTGCCAGCAGCGGGACAGTAGCTAACTATGGCTACACCTTC. Encoded protein: CASSGTVANYGYTF.

The rearrangement links TRBV7-9 to TRBJ1-1; D ambiguous. Trimming left V 5 bases short and J 1 base short, with 11 bases between. The CDR3 has 14 residues. Germline CDR1 SEHNR, CDR2 FQNEAQ (reference sequence). The CDR3: CASSLGSANTEAFF. In DNA, the CDR3 is TGTGCCAGCAGCCTTGGGTCTGCGAACACTGAAGCTTTCTTT.

The chain is built from TRBV30 and TRBJ1-6; no firm D call. The CDR3 spans 13 residues. Germline V CDR1 and CDR2: GTSNPN, SVGIG (reference sequence). V lost 3 bases and J lost 4, with 7 bases in between. As DNA, the CDR3 is TGTGCCTGGAGGAAGGCTTATAATTCACCCCTCCACTTT. As protein: CAWRKAYNSPLHF.

The chain employs TRBV5-4 and TRBJ2-1; no clear D gene. The V end lost 5 bases, the J end lost 4 bases, and 13 bases lay between the germline ends. The CDR3 has 14 residues. The germline V gene encodes CDR1 SGHNT and CDR2 YYREEE (reference sequence). The CDR3 sequence is CASSPRGEYNEQFF. The CDR3 region has the DNA TGTGCCAGCAGTCCGCGCGGTGAATACAATGAGCAGTTCTTC.

In DNA form, the CDR3 reads TGTGCCAGCAGCCCCCACGAAGGGCTTACTGAAGCTTTCTTT. Its protein is CASSPHEGLTEAFF. V and J are TRBV5-4 and TRBJ1-1; D not certain. The CDR3 has 14 amino acids. Germline V CDR1 and CDR2: SGHNT, YYREEE (reference sequence). V was cut by 4 bases and J by 5 bases, with 15 bases left in between.

This rearrangement joins TRBV27 to TRBJ2-2, with D uncertain. Trimming cost V 3 bases and J 6 bases, with 8 bases left between them. The CDR3 sequence is 13 residues long. Germline V gives CDR1 MNHEY, CDR2 SMNVEV (reference sequence). CDR3 region: CASSLVMAGELFF. CDR3 nucleotides: TGTGCCAGCAGTTTGGTCATGGCCGGGGAGCTGTTTTTT.

The rearrangement joins TRBV7-6 to TRBJ2-5; tentative D call: TRBD2 (6 bases). V was cut by 6 bases and J by 4 bases, with 6 bases left in between. Looked up from germline, CDR1 is SGHVS and CDR2 is FNYEAQ. The CDR3 covers 11 residues. The CDR3 is CASREGETQYF. In DNA form, the CDR3 reads TGTGCCAGCAGGGAGGGAGAGACCCAGTACTTC.

This clone was recorded a few times. This sample also contains other DNA sequences that code for the same CDR3. The chain carries TRBV29-1 and TRBJ2-5; TRBD1 agrees at 8 bases. Germline V gene data show CDR1 as SQVTM and CDR2 as ANQGSEA. V lost 6 bases, J lost 4 bases, and 4 bases stayed unmatched. There are 12 residues in the CDR3. CDR3 in DNA: TGCAGCGTCTCAGGGGGCGGAGAGACCCAGTACTTC. The encoded protein is CSVSGGGETQYF.

Comments on this clone: Other nucleotide sequences from this sample produce the same CDR3. V gene TRBV30 combines with J gene TRBJ1-5; tentative D call: TRBD1 (5 bases). CDR3 length: 13 amino acids. Trimming took off 0 bases at V and 2 bases at J, with 5 bases between the two ends. Germline V lookup: CDR1 GTSNPN, CDR2 SVGIG (reference sequence). In DNA form, the CDR3 reads TGTGCCTGGAGTGTGGGGCGCAATCAGCCCCAGCATTTT. Translation: CAWSVGRNQPQHF.

CDR3 sequence reads: CAWSRTTEQYF. Here the CDR3 DNA reads TGTGCCTGGAGTCGAACGACCGAGCAGTACTTC. The V and J genes are TRBV30 and TRBJ2-7; D unresolved. V was clipped by 2 bases and J by 6 bases, with 8 bases between them. Germline loops: CDR1 GTSNPN, CDR2 SVGIG (reference sequence). CDR3 length: 11 residues.

The rearrangement uses TRBV7-9 and TRBJ2-5, with D perhaps TRBD2 (5 bases). Germline V CDR1 and CDR2: SEHNR, FQNEAQ (reference sequence). Trimming shortened V by 5 bases and J by 4 bases, and 8 bases separated the two germline ends. The CDR3 is 12 amino acids. The DNA for the CDR3 is TGTGCCAGCAGCCCTCGGGGAGAGACCCAGTACTTC. Translated: CASSPRGETQYF.

V and J are TRBV10-3 and TRBJ2-1; D remains unclear. CDR1 is ENHRY, CDR2 SYGVKD, per germline. CDR3 length: 13 residues. V dropped 3 bases and J dropped 10 bases, with 13 bases sitting between them. The DNA of the CDR3 is TGTGCCATCAGTGACTCGCAGGTATTAGAGCAGTTCTTC. Translated: CAISDSQVLEQFF.

About this clone: The same CDR3 is also encoded by other DNA sequences in this sample. The chain recombines TRBV7-2 with TRBJ2-5, with D perhaps TRBD2 (6 bases). Germline values: CDR1 SGHTA, CDR2 FQGNSA. Trimming removed 5 bases from V and 5 bases from J, with 9 bases in between. The CDR3 length is 12 residues. Here the CDR3 DNA reads TGTGCCAGCAGCCTAGGGAGGGAGACCCAGTACTTC. Residues: CASSLGRETQYF.

This clone was recorded only once. The chain joins TRBV15 to TRBJ2-2, with D perhaps TRBD1 (5 bases). Germline lookup yields CDR1 LNHNV and CDR2 YYDKDF (reference sequence). This CDR3 has 16 residues. Deletions cut 1 base from V and 4 bases from J, with 13 bases between. CDR3 sequence reads: CATSRGWGGRTGELFF. CDR3 bases: TGTGCCACCAGCAGAGGTTGGGGCGGCCGCACCGGGGAGCTGTTTTTT.

This clone was detected a few times. The CDR3, as DNA: TGTGCCAGCAGCTCGGGACTAGCGAGCACAGATACGCAGTATTTT. It is translated as CASSSGLASTDTQYF. This chain connects TRBV5-4 to TRBJ2-3; the match to TRBD2 covers 10 bases. The CDR3 covers 15 residues. Unmatched junction bases numbered 1, after V lost 3 bases and J lost 0 bases. The germline CDR1 and CDR2 sequences are SGHNT and YYREEE (reference sequence).

The chain is built from TRBV11-2 and TRBJ2-1; TRBD1 matches 8 bases. Looked up from germline, CDR1 is SGHAT and CDR2 is FQNNGV. The CDR3 length is 16 residues. After removal of 1 base from V and 1 base from J, the junction contained 3 bases not matched to a gene. The DNA of the CDR3 is TGTGCCAGCAGCTTAGTCAGGGGGCCATCCTACAATGAGCAGTTCTTC. Its protein product is CASSLVRGPSYNEQFF.

The chain links TRBV7-2 to TRBJ2-5, with D tentatively TRBD2 (6 bases). There are 14 residues in the CDR3. The V end lost 5 bases, the J end lost 5 bases, and 15 bases lay between the germline ends. The germline gives CDR1 SGHTA, CDR2 FQGNSA. Here the CDR3 DNA reads TGTGCCAGCAGCCCCCCCGGGGGTGGCGAGACCCAGTACTTC. Protein sequence: CASSPPGGGETQYF.

V gene TRBV5-1 combines with J gene TRBJ1-5; D unclear. The germline V gene encodes CDR1 SGHRS and CDR2 YFSETQ. CDR3 length equals 15 residues. V lost 2 bases and J lost 2, with 11 bases in between. CDR3 in amino acids: CASSFGGQGNQPQHF. CDR3 coding DNA: TGCGCCAGCAGCTTTGGCGGCCAGGGCAATCAGCCCCAGCATTTT. The complete variable domain, with remaining parts taken from reference TRBV5-1 and TRBJ1-5, reads KAGVTQTPRYLIKTRGQQVTLSCSPISGHRSVSWYQQTPGQGLQFLFEYFSETQRNKGNFPGRFSGRQFSNSRSEMNVSTLELGDSALYLCASSFGGQGNQPQHFGDGTRLSIL.

The chain is built from TRBV9 and TRBJ1-1; D is undetermined. Trimming took 0 bases from V and 7 from J, leaving 13 bases between them. CDR3 length: 14 amino acids. The germline V gene has CDR1 SGDLS and CDR2 YYNGEE. The CDR3 spells CASSVASGSDEAFF. Written as DNA, the CDR3 is TGTGCCAGCAGCGTAGCGTCCGGATCGGATGAAGCTTTCTTT.

The chain recombines TRBV29-1 with TRBJ2-2, with a possible D match to TRBD2 (6 bases). The CDR3 loop spans 15 amino acids. Germline V gene data show CDR1 as SQVTM and CDR2 as ANQGSEA. Trimming took 6 bases from V and 0 from J, leaving 14 bases between them. CDR3 sequence reads: CSVTRLDANTGELFF. The CDR3 DNA sequence: TGCAGCGTGACCCGACTAGATGCGAACACCGGGGAGCTGTTTTTT.

The genes are TRBV2 and TRBJ2-7; D uncertain. CDR3 size: 14 residues. Germline V gives CDR1 SNHLY, CDR2 FYNNEI. The V gene lost 4 bases and the J gene lost 0 bases, with 10 bases spanning the gap. In DNA form, the CDR3 reads TGTGCCAGCAGTGTCTGGAAAGACTCCTACGAGCAGTACTTC. This translates into CASSVWKDSYEQYF. The variable domain in full, completed from reference TRBV2 and TRBJ2-7, reads EPEVTQTPSHQVTQMGQEVILRCVPISNHLYFYWYRQILGQKVEFLVSFYNNEISEKSEIFDDQFSVERPDGSNFTLKIRSTKLEDSAMYFCASSVWKDSYEQYFGPGTRLTVT.

In this sample, this clone turned up a few times. The chain uses TRBV4-2 and TRBJ2-5; D is perhaps TRBD1 or TRBD2 (5 bases each). The CDR3 spans 15 residues. Trimming removed 1 base at V and 5 bases at J, with 14 bases between. Germline CDR1 LGHNA, CDR2 YNFKEQ. CDR3 DNA: TGTGCCAGCAGCCAAGTAGGATCCGGGGCGGAGACCCAGTACTTC. As protein: CASSQVGSGAETQYF.

This clone was recorded once. The CDR3 loop is CSVEVTGVPETQYF. The CDR3 DNA reads as TGCAGCGTTGAAGTGACAGGGGTTCCAGAGACCCAGTACTTC. The chain carries TRBV29-1 and TRBJ2-5; TRBD1 agrees at 8 bases. The germline V gene encodes CDR1 SQVTM and CDR2 ANQGSEA. J was trimmed by 4 bases and V by 1 base; bases with no gene match: 5. The CDR3 extends over 14 amino acids.

The chain links TRBV5-1 to TRBJ1-2, with D possibly matching TRBD1 (5 bases). CDR1 and CDR2 from the germline V gene are SGHRS and YFSETQ. The CDR3 sequence is 12 residues long. Trimming removed 3 bases at V and 8 bases at J, with 11 bases between. The CDR3 here is CASSSGTGGYTF. In DNA form, the CDR3 reads TGCGCCAGCAGCTCTGGGACGGGCGGCTACACCTTC.

This clone was seen a single time. V and J are TRBV6-6 and TRBJ2-7, with D hard to call. V lost 4 bases and J 2 bases, leaving 9 bases between the germline ends. CDR1 is MNHNY, CDR2 SVGAGI, per germline (reference sequence). The CDR3 covers 13 residues. CDR3 sequence reads: CASSSRSPYEQYF. CDR3 coding DNA: TGTGCCAGCAGTTCACGGTCCCCCTACGAGCAGTACTTC.

The chain uses TRBV25-1 and TRBJ2-1; D not resolved. This CDR3 comprises 15 residues. CDR1 and CDR2 from the germline V gene are MGHDK and SYGVNS. Trimming shortened V by 3 bases and J by 0 bases, and 9 bases separated the two germline ends. In DNA form, the CDR3 reads TGTGCCAGCAGTGAGACGGGCAGCTCCTACAATGAGCAGTTCTTC. This translates into CASSETGSSYNEQFF. The full variable domain, rest sourced from reference TRBV25-1 and TRBJ2-1, is EADIYQTPRYLVIGTGKKITLECSQTMGHDKMYWYQQDPGMELHLIHYSYGVNSTEKGDLSSESTVSRIRTEHFPLTLESARPSHTSQYLCASSETGSSYNEQFFGPGTRLTVL.

In this sample, this clone turned up a few times. The J gene is TRBJ1-1, the V gene TRBV29-1, with D uncertain. The CDR3 contains 12 residues. Trimming cost V 6 bases and J 5 bases, with 13 bases left between them. The germline V gene encodes CDR1 SQVTM and CDR2 ANQGSEA. The CDR3 DNA reads TGCAGCGTAGAACACCCTGGGACTGAAGCTTTCTTT. Protein sequence: CSVEHPGTEAFF. The whole variable domain, filled in from reference TRBV29-1 and TRBJ1-1, reads SAVISQKPSRDICQRGTSLTIQCQVDSQVTMMFWYRQQPGQSLTLIATANQGSEATYESGFVIDKFPISRPNLTFSTLTVSNMSPEDSSIYLCSVEHPGTEAFFGQGTRLTVV.

This chain links TRBV6-6 with TRBJ2-7; possibly TRBD2 for D (6 bases). Per the germline V gene, CDR1 is MNHNY and CDR2 is SVGAGI (reference sequence). V was shortened by 6 bases and J by 4 bases, with 10 bases between the two germline ends. The length of the CDR3 is 12 residues. The CDR3: CASRDRGYEQYF. In nucleotides, the CDR3 is TGTGCCAGCAGGGACCGGGGGTACGAGCAGTACTTC.